These 16 T cell receptor beta chains originate from one sample sequenced in a study of T cell responses to AZD1222 COVID-19 vaccine. Here immunoSEQ multiplex PCR was the method, and the copy in TCRdb shows in-frame clones only, minus some. This sample has about 130,000 clones, with roughly nine tenths found just once. Source: peripheral blood, taken 28 days after the second AZD1222 dose. Receptors were obtained from an adult who received the AZD1222 COVID-19 vaccine.

This clone has just one count. The chain links TRBV15 to TRBJ2-1; tentatively, D is TRBD2 (5 bases). V was pared by 0 bases and J by 9 bases, with 18 bases between. Germline lookup yields CDR1 LNHNV and CDR2 YYDKDF (reference sequence). CDR3 size: 16 residues. CDR3 loop: CATSRDNIIHRGEQFF. CDR3 in DNA: TGTGCCACCAGCAGAGATAACATAATACATCGGGGTGAGCAGTTCTTC.

The chain carries TRBV12-3 or TRBV12-4 and TRBJ1-5, with D uncertain. V lost 6 bases and J lost 9, with 15 bases in between. The CDR3 has 13 amino acids. This CDR3 reads CASSRTQRGPQHF. As DNA, the CDR3 is TGTGCCAGCAGCCGAACCCAACGGGGGCCCCAGCATTTT.

This clone was detected only once. The rearrangement links TRBV9 to TRBJ1-2, with no clear D. The V end was cut by 0 bases, the J end by 6 bases, with 12 bases between. The CDR3 has 14 amino acids. Germline CDR1 SGDLS, CDR2 YYNGEE. CDR3 loop: CASSVDELEDGYTF. The CDR3 nucleotides are TGTGCCAGCAGCGTAGATGAACTTGAAGATGGCTACACCTTC.

The gene calls are TRBV7-9 and TRBJ1-1; 7 bases map to TRBD1. The germline gives CDR1 SEHNR, CDR2 FQNEAQ (reference sequence). This CDR3 comprises 14 residues. The trim removed 3 bases at V and 1 base at J, leaving 2 bases unmatched. CDR3 sequence reads: CASSFRQGNTEAFF. The CDR3 DNA sequence: TGTGCCAGCAGCTTCCGACAGGGGAACACTGAAGCTTTCTTT.

V gene TRBV7-8 combines with J gene TRBJ2-2; TRBD2 might be the D (6 bases). Per germline, CDR1 SGHVS and CDR2 FQNEAQ. The V end lost 5 bases, the J end lost 1 base, and 11 bases lay between the germline ends. CDR3 length: 15 residues. The CDR3 coding sequence is TGTGCCAGCAGCAGCCGGGACTTGAACACCGGGGAGCTGTTTTTT. Its translation is CASSSRDLNTGELFF.

V usage is TRBV5-1 and J usage is TRBJ1-4; D gene unclear. The CDR3 consists of 13 residues. Germline V gene sequence: CDR1 SGHRS, CDR2 YFSETQ. Trimming removed 5 bases from V and 0 bases from J, with 5 bases in between. CDR3 DNA sequence: TGCGCCAGCAGGGGTGCAACTAATGAAAAACTGTTTTTT. Its translation is CASRGATNEKLFF.

The V call is TRBV10-3, the J call TRBJ2-7; 7 positions agree with TRBD2. After removal of 3 bases from V and 3 bases from J, the junction contained 2 bases not matched to a gene. The CDR3 runs 13 residues. The germline gives CDR1 ENHRY, CDR2 SYGVKD. CDR3 residues: CAISDSSGYEQYF. The CDR3 region has the DNA TGTGCCATCAGTGATTCTAGCGGCTACGAGCAGTACTTC.

V is TRBV5-5 and J is TRBJ1-4; D is uncertain. Per germline, CDR1 SGHKS and CDR2 YYEKEE (reference sequence). The ends were cut back, 0 bases at V and 5 bases at J, with 11 bases in the middle. This CDR3 is built from 15 residues. The CDR3 reads CASSLVGPKNEKLFF. The CDR3 DNA reads TGTGCCAGCAGCTTGGTCGGGCCTAAGAATGAAAAACTGTTTTTT.

V and J are TRBV18 and TRBJ2-1, with 15 nucleotides matching TRBD2. Losses at the gene ends were 0 bases for V and 6 bases for J; bases not matched to a gene: 3. The CDR3 sequence is 17 residues long. Germline values: CDR1 KGHSH, CDR2 LQKENI. CDR3 DNA sequence: TGTGCCAGCTCACCACCGGGACTAGCGGGAGGCCTCAATGAGCAGTTCTTC. This gives the protein CASSPPGLAGGLNEQFF.

The chain combines TRBV18 with TRBJ2-5, with D maybe TRBD1 (6 bases). The CDR3 extends over 15 amino acids. The V gene's germline CDR1 is KGHSH and CDR2 LQKENI. V lost 3 bases, J lost 7 bases, and 18 bases lay in between. The CDR3 DNA follows: TGTGCCAGCTCACCTCGGGACACCGCTTCGGGGACCCAGTACTTC. The encoded protein is CASSPRDTASGTQYF.

A single count supports this clone. The genes are TRBV5-1 and TRBJ1-2; TRBD1 aligns across 7 bases. CDR1 SGHRS and CDR2 YFSETQ come from the germline V gene. This CDR3 is built from 14 residues. The V gene end was trimmed by 0 bases and the J gene end by 4 bases; junction bases not matched to a gene: 3. CDR3 sequence (DNA): TGCGCCAGCAGCTTGGTAGGGGACAGCTATGGCTACACCTTC. It codes for CASSLVGDSYGYTF.

The chain uses TRBV5-4 and TRBJ2-1; weak D call: TRBD2 (6 bases). The V end lost 2 bases, the J end lost 0 bases, and 12 bases lay between the germline ends. Germline-derived CDR1 and CDR2 are SGHNT and YYREEE (reference sequence). CDR3 length: 16 residues. CDR3 sequence: CASSFGGRSSYNEQFF. CDR3 coding DNA: TGTGCCAGCAGCTTTGGTGGGAGGAGCTCCTACAATGAGCAGTTCTTC.

The chain employs TRBV4-3 and TRBJ2-7; possibly TRBD2 for D (5 bases). V was trimmed by 4 bases and J by 3 bases, leaving 10 bases between them. The CDR3 runs to 13 residues. Germline-derived CDR1 and CDR2 are LGHNA and YSLEER. The CDR3 nucleotides are TGCGCCAGCAGCCCATTTGCGGGCTACGAGCAGTACTTC. It encodes CASSPFAGYEQYF.

This rearrangement joins TRBV10-1 to TRBJ1-6; D may be TRBD1 (6 bases). From germline, CDR1 is WNHNN and CDR2 SYGVQD (reference sequence). The ends were cut back, 0 bases at V and 6 bases at J, with 6 bases in the middle. The CDR3 runs to 14 residues. CDR3 sequence (DNA): TGCGCCAGCAGTGAGTCCAGGGGTAATTCACCCCTCCACTTT. This translates into CASSESRGNSPLHF.

This sequence joins TRBV10-1 and TRBJ2-3; tentative D call: TRBD1 (6 bases). Germline V CDR1 and CDR2: WNHNN, SYGVQD (reference sequence). V lost 4 bases and J lost 6, with 14 bases in between. The CDR3 totals 14 residues. This CDR3 reads CASSGTVLRDTQYF. CDR3 DNA: TGCGCCAGCAGTGGGACAGTACTGAGGGATACGCAGTATTTT.

The chain employs TRBV7-9 and TRBJ1-4, with 7 nucleotides matching TRBD1. The CDR3 contains 14 residues. After removal of 5 bases from V and 4 bases from J, the junction contained 4 bases not matched to a gene. In germline, CDR1 is SEHNR, CDR2 FQNEAQ (reference sequence). The CDR3 region is CASSIRGDNEKLFF. Written as DNA, the CDR3 is TGTGCCAGCAGCATCAGGGGGGATAATGAAAAACTGTTTTTT.